These 21 T cell receptor beta chains came from one sample sequenced in a study of molecular identifiers for immune sequencing clone quantification. Via MiXCR, TCRdb re-called the PCR reads, giving one row per CDR3 protein. There are about 320,000 distinct CDR3 sequences in the sample; over 20% occur only once, and approximately 0.85% lies in the top ten. Material for sequencing was naive CD8+ T cells from blood, with Jurkat cell RNA spiked in. Stated subset: FACS-sorted CD8+CD4-CCR7+CD45RA+ naive T cells. Receptors originate from a human donor in good health. Some libraries in this study had Jurkat cell RNA spiked in.

The chain links TRBV7-9 to TRBJ2-1; 7 nucleotides align to TRBD2. The CDR3 consists of 16 residues. V lost 2 bases, J lost 3 bases, and 7 bases stayed unmatched. From germline, CDR1 is SEHNR and CDR2 FQNEAQ (reference sequence). CDR3 DNA sequence: TGTGCCAGCAGCTTATCGTGGGACTACTTCTACAATGAGCAGTTCTTC. This encodes CASSLSWDYFYNEQFF.

The chain is built from TRBV7-9 and TRBJ1-5; 7 bases match TRBD1. J gave up 4 bases and V 3 bases, and 6 bases lay outside the gene matches. Germline V gene lookup returns CDR1 SEHNR and CDR2 FQNEAQ (reference sequence). CDR3 length: 15 amino acids. In DNA, the CDR3 is TGTGCCAGCAGCTTGACAGGGTCCTCAAATCAGCCCCAGCATTTT. This sequence encodes CASSLTGSSNQPQHF.

Concerning this clonotype: A much bigger clone sits one base away, suggesting this may be a read error. This chain connects TRBV10-3 to TRBJ1-4, with D maybe TRBD1 (6 bases). This CDR3 is 15 amino acids long. Germline V gene sequence: CDR1 ENHRY, CDR2 SYGVKD. CDR3 bases: TGTGCCATCAGTGAGTCGAATCAGGGGAATGAAAGACTGTTTTTT. It translates to CAISESNQGNERLFF.

Worth noting for this clonotype: A read error is possible here, since a much larger clone lies one base away. This chain joins TRBV11-1 and TRBJ2-7; the D call may be TRBD1 or TRBD2 (5 bases each). This CDR3 is 14 amino acids long. CDR1 is SGHAT, CDR2 FQDESV, per germline (reference sequence). V was pared by 5 bases and J by 5 bases, with 16 bases between. The CDR3 coding sequence is TGTGCCAGCAGCGAGGGGCTGGTCGAGGACGAGCAGTACTTC. Amino acids: CASSEGLVEDEQYF.

Details on this clonotype: A much larger clone differs from this one at a single base, so this may be a read error. The CDR3 nucleotides are TGCGGTGCTAGGTCTGTAGAGGACTTCGAGCAGTACTTC. The encoded protein is CGARSVEDFEQYF. The V gene is TRBV20-1, the J gene TRBJ2-7, with a weak D call TRBD2 (5 bases). Looked up from germline, CDR1 is DFQATT and CDR2 is SNEGSKA (reference sequence). CDR3 length: 13 amino acids.

Turning to this clonotype: This may come from a read error, since a much larger clone is one base off. The gene calls are TRBV7-6 and TRBJ2-1; TRBD2 aligns across 10 bases. Germline-derived CDR1 and CDR2 are SGHVS and FNYEAQ. The CDR3 has 15 amino acids. CDR3 in amino acids: CASTAPGLAYNGQFF. In DNA form, the CDR3 reads TGTGCCAGCACGGCTCCGGGACTAGCGTATAATGGGCAGTTCTTC.

This clonotype has only a few counts. The chain is built from TRBV19 and TRBJ2-7, with 7 bases lining up with TRBD2. The CDR3 has 11 residues. CDR1 is LNHDA, CDR2 SQIVND, per germline (reference sequence). V shed 9 bases and J 9 bases; nucleotides not matched to a gene: 8. The DNA of the CDR3 is TGTGCCAGCAGGGACGGACTAGGGCAGTACTTC. Amino acid sequence: CASRDGLGQYF.

To note about this clonotype: At one boundary the junction diverges from the germline segment, which might be a read error. The chain employs TRBV4-3 and TRBJ2-7; TRBD2 matches 11 bases. Germline values: CDR1 LGHNA, CDR2 YSLEER. The CDR3 is made up of 18 amino acids. CDR3 protein: CAGSQEASGRLSSYEQYF. CDR3 bases: TGCGCCGGCAGCCAAGAGGCTAGCGGGAGGCTAAGCTCCTACGAGCAGTACTTC.

At least ten counts were recorded for this clonotype. This chain links TRBV6-5 with TRBJ2-2, with D hard to call. Trimming removed 7 bases at V and 3 bases at J, with 21 bases between. The V gene's germline CDR1 is MNHEY and CDR2 SVGAGI. The CDR3 has 17 amino acids. CDR3 in amino acids: CASTLELGSEDTGELFF. In DNA form, the CDR3 reads TGTGCCAGCACCCTTGAGCTGGGGTCCGAAGACACCGGGGAGCTGTTTTTT.

This clonotype was observed a handful of times. The chain is built from TRBV13 and TRBJ2-7; 8 bases are a match to TRBD2. The length of the CDR3 is 18 residues. Trimming took 5 bases from V and 0 from J; bases not matched to a gene: 15. The germline V gene has CDR1 PRHDT and CDR2 FYEKMQ (reference sequence). The DNA for the CDR3 is TGTGCCAGCAGCCCAGCCTCGGGGGGGGGGGGATACTCCTACGAGCAGTACTTC. It is translated as CASSPASGGGGYSYEQYF.

This clonotype was counted a few times. CDR3 DNA sequence: TGTGCCAGCAGCTTGGCCGTACAAGAGACCCAGTACTTC. It is translated as CASSLAVQETQYF. The chain links TRBV5-4 to TRBJ2-5; D remains ambiguous. The germline V gene has CDR1 SGHNT and CDR2 YYREEE (reference sequence). The CDR3 is 13 residues long. V gave up 0 bases and J gave up 2 bases, with 5 bases separating them.

This clonotype appeared many times. The V call is TRBV18, the J call TRBJ2-7; D may be TRBD1 or TRBD2 (6 bases each). Trimming removed 0 bases at V and 4 bases at J, with 10 bases between. Germline CDR1 and CDR2: KGHSH and LQKENI. The CDR3 consists of 14 residues. The CDR3 here is CASSPPGGMYEQYF. CDR3 DNA sequence: TGTGCCAGCTCACCACCGGGGGGCATGTACGAGCAGTACTTC.

This clonotype showed up many times. The chain links TRBV4-1 to TRBJ1-2; D is uncertain. The CDR3 is made up of 14 amino acids. V shed 5 bases and J shed 3 bases, with 13 bases lying between them. CDR1 and CDR2 (germline): MGHRA, YSYEKL. The CDR3 DNA sequence: TGCGCCAGCAGCTACAAGGTGGATCACTATGGCTACACCTTC. This codes for CASSYKVDHYGYTF.

There are many counts of this clonotype. The chain combines TRBV24-1 with TRBJ2-3; 8 nucleotides line up with TRBD2. Germline V gene data show CDR1 as KGHDR and CDR2 as SFDVKD. The CDR3 contains 15 residues. After removal of 3 bases from V and 1 base from J, the junction contained 2 bases not matched to a gene. Here the CDR3 DNA reads TGTGCCACCAGTGATCCGACTAGCGGCACAGATACGCAGTATTTT. This translates into CATSDPTSGTDTQYF.

This clonotype was counted ten times or more. The V call is TRBV25-1, the J call TRBJ1-4, with D possibly being TRBD1 (6 bases). V lost 5 bases and J 6 bases, leaving 13 bases between the germline ends. The CDR3 runs 14 residues. Per the germline V gene, CDR1 is MGHDK and CDR2 is SYGVNS. The CDR3 is CASSPWGADEKLFF. The CDR3, as DNA: TGTGCCAGCAGTCCTTGGGGGGCCGATGAAAAACTGTTTTTT. The complete variable domain, with remaining parts taken from reference TRBV25-1 and TRBJ1-4, reads EADIYQTPRYLVIGTGKKITLECSQTMGHDKMYWYQQDPGMELHLIHYSYGVNSTEKGDLSSESTVSRIRTEHFPLTLESARPSHTSQYLCASSPWGADEKLFFGSGTQLSVL.

In this sample, this clonotype turned up many times. The chain uses TRBV11-2 and TRBJ1-1, with D possibly TRBD1 on 6 matching bases. Trimming removed 0 bases from V and 5 bases from J, with 16 bases in between. Per germline, CDR1 SGHAT and CDR2 FQNNGV. The CDR3 loop spans 16 amino acids. The CDR3: CASSLDGGAGATEAFF. Here the CDR3 DNA reads TGTGCCAGCAGCTTAGATGGGGGGGCAGGGGCAACTGAAGCTTTCTTT.

The CDR3 sequence is CASSLTEYQPQHF. CDR3 in DNA: TGTGCCAGCAGCTTGACGGAATATCAGCCCCAGCATTTT. This rearrangement joins TRBV12-3 or TRBV12-4 to TRBJ1-5, with D unresolved. The CDR3 is 13 amino acids. Trimming took off 6 bases at V and 5 bases at J, with 11 bases between the two ends.

This clonotype was counted many times. The V call is TRBV29-1, the J call TRBJ1-1; 8 bases line up with TRBD1. Germline V gene data show CDR1 as SQVTM and CDR2 as ANQGSEA. After removal of 5 bases from V and 5 bases from J, the junction contained 7 bases not matched to a gene. The CDR3 covers 13 residues. CDR3: CSVLQGAGTEAFF. CDR3 nucleotides: TGCAGCGTTCTTCAGGGGGCGGGTACTGAAGCTTTCTTT.

This clonotype was detected many times. The chain has TRBV19 and TRBJ1-5; 9 bases are shared with TRBD1. Germline V gives CDR1 LNHDA, CDR2 SQIVND (reference sequence). The CDR3 contains 15 residues. The trim removed 4 bases at V and 7 bases at J, leaving 8 bases unmatched. In nucleotides, the CDR3 is TGTGCCAGTAGTACTTCCGGGACAGGGTGGCAGCCCCAGCATTTT. Translation gives CASSTSGTGWQPQHF.

In the case of this clonotype: This sequence may be a read error, since a much larger clone differs from it by one base. The conserved phenylalanine or tryptophan normally closing the CDR3 is absent here, so this likely arose from a read error. V gene TRBV7-9 combines with J gene TRBJ2-3; D remains ambiguous. The V end lost 5 bases, the J end lost 6 bases, and 12 bases lay between the germline ends. The germline gives CDR1 SEHNR, CDR2 FQNEAQ (reference sequence). The CDR3 consists of 13 residues. This CDR3 reads CASSPEMGDTQYS. The CDR3, as DNA: TGTGCCAGCAGCCCCGAAATGGGGGATACGCAGTATTCT.

V is TRBV6-6 and J is TRBJ2-3, with D unresolved. V lost 6 bases, J lost 4 bases, and 17 bases lay in between. This CDR3 has 15 residues. Germline CDR1 MNHNY, CDR2 SVGAGI (reference sequence). In DNA form, the CDR3 reads TGTGCCAGCAGCGATATTTCAGGCGGTGCAGATACGCAGTATTTT. Amino acids: CASSDISGGADTQYF.